Below, one T cell receptor (beta chain) is given with its context. Germline assignment: CDR1 MNHEY and CDR2 SMNVEV (reference sequence). V lost 1 base and J 4 bases, leaving 19 bases between the germline ends. CDR3 length equals 17 residues. The record originates from a study of blood T cell repertoires in COVID-19. Produced via immunoSEQ multiplex PCR; TCRdb's table is partial and in-frame only. Of about 330,000 clones in the sample, more than 90% were seen once. The chain employs TRBV27 and TRBJ1-1; D unclear. The sequence derives from a woman aged 25 to 39 who had recovered from COVID-19. The sequencing input was PBMCs or T cells enriched from blood (not recorded which). The CDR3 DNA reads as TGTGCCAGCAGTTTATTACCCGGGAAAGCGGGTGGCACTGAAGCTTTCTTT. Translating gives CASSLLPGKAGGTEAFF.